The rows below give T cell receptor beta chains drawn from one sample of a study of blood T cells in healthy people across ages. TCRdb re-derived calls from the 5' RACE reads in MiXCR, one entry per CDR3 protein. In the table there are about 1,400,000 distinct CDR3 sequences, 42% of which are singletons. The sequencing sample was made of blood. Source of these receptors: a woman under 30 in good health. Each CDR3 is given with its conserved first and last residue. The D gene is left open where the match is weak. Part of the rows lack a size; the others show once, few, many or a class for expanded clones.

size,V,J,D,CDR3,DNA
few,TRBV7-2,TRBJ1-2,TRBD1,CASSRKTGGDGYTF,TGTGCCAGCAGCCGAAAGACAGGGGGAGATGGCTACACCTTC
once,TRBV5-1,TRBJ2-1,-,CTSSLRPTQLDNEQFF,TGCACCAGCAGCTTGAGACCCACCCAGCTGGACAATGAGCAGTTCTTC
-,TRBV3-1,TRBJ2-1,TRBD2,CASSPGTGTSGSEQFF,TGTGCCAGCAGCCCTGGAACCGGGACTAGCGGGAGTGAGCAGTTCTTC
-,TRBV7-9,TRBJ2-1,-,CASSLEGTTYNEQFF,TGTGCCAGCAGCTTAGAGGGGACCACCTACAATGAGCAGTTCTTC
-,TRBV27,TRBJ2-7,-,CASSLSGRYNEQYF,TGTGCCAGCAGTTTATCAGGCCGCTACAATGAGCAGTACTTC
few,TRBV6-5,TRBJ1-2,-,CASSYSYRNGYTF,TGTGCCAGCAGTTACTCGTACAGGAACGGCTACACCTTC
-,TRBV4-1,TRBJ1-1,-,CASSQAKRGNTEAFF,TGCGCCAGCAGCCAAGCTAAAAGGGGGAACACTGAAGCTTTCTTT
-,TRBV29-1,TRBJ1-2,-,CSVEAGGGGYTF,TGCAGCGTTGAAGCTGGGGGCGGTGGCTACACCTTC
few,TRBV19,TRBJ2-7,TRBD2,CASSTGLAGGNEQYF,TGTGCCAGTAGTACCGGACTAGCGGGAGGCAACGAGCAGTACTTC
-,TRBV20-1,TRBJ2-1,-,CSAISTYNEQFF,TGCAGTGCTATCTCCACCTACAATGAGCAGTTCTTC
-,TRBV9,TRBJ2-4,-,CASSVNPGAENIQYF,TGTGCCAGCAGCGTAAACCCAGGGGCGGAAAACATTCAGTACTTC
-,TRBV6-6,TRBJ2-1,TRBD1,CASEQGSSYNEQFF,TGTGCCAGTGAACAGGGGAGCTCCTACAATGAGCAGTTCTTC
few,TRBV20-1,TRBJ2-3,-,CSARAASYGDTQYF,TGCAGTGCTAGAGCGGCCTCCTATGGGGATACGCAGTATTTT
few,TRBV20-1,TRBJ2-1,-,CSAVLQLRIMGNEQFF,TGCAGTGCCGTGCTTCAGCTCCGAATCATGGGGAATGAGCAGTTCTTC
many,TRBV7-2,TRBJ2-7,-,CASSGGGGSPYEQYF,TGTGCCAGCAGCGGGGGCGGCGGTTCACCCTACGAGCAGTACTTC
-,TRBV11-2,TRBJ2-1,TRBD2,CASSLSRTSNYNEQFF,TGTGCCAGCAGCTTGAGCCGGACTAGTAACTACAATGAGCAGTTCTTC
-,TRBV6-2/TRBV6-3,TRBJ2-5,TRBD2,CASSYAASGNEQYF,TGTGCCAGCAGTTACGCGGCTAGCGGGAATGAGCAGTACTTC
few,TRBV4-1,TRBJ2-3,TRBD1,CASSLEGQGQADTQYF,TGCGCCAGCAGCCTAGAGGGGCAGGGACAGGCAGATACGCAGTATTTT
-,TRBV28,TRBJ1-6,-,CASRPGGLDSPLHF,TGTGCCAGCAGACCGGGGGGCCTCGATTCACCCCTCCACTTT
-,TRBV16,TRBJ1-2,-,CASTDLGQINYGYTF,TGTGCCAGCACCGATTTAGGACAGATTAACTATGGTTACACCTTC
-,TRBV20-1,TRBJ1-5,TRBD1,CSATTGGGNQTQHF,TGCAGTGCAACGACAGGGGGCGGCAATCAGACCCAGCATTTT
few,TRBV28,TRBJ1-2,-,CASSHMGRDLNYGYTF,TGTGCCAGCAGTCACATGGGACGGGATCTGAACTATGGCTACACCTTC
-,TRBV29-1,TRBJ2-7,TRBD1,CSVPGQETYEQYF,TGCAGCGTCCCGGGACAGGAGACCTACGAGCAGTACTTC
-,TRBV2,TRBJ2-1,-,CASRVNSSYNEQFF,TGTGCCAGCAGAGTGAACAGCTCCTACAATGAGCAGTTCTTC
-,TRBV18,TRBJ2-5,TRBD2,CASSPLSGTGETQYF,TGTGCCAGCTCACCACTCAGCGGGACGGGAGAGACCCAGTACTTC
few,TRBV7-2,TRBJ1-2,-,CASSLIKTSYYGYTF,TGTGCCAGCAGCTTAATAAAGACCAGTTACTATGGCTACACCTTC
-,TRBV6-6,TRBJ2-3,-,CASRKQGPDTQYF,TGTGCCAGCAGGAAACAGGGACCAGATACGCAGTATTTT
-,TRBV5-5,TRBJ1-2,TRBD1,CASSLGTGDLNYGYTF,TGTGCCAGCAGCTTGGGGACAGGGGACCTTAACTATGGCTACACCTTC
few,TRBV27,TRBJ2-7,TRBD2,CASSKSGATSGQYF,TGTGCCAGCAGTAAAAGCGGGGCAACGTCAGGGCAGTACTTC
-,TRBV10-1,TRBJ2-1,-,CASSDSTNEQFF,TGCGCCAGCAGTGACAGCACCAATGAGCAGTTCTTC
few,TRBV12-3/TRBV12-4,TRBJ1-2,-,CASSSGWRDGYTF,TGTGCCAGCAGTTCAGGGTGGAGGGATGGCTACACCTTC
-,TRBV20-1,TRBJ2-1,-,CSGKGRDEQFF,TGCAGTGGAAAGGGCCGGGATGAGCAGTTCTTC
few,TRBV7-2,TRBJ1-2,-,CASSPWNGYTF,TGTGCCAGCAGCCCCTGGAATGGCTACACCTTC
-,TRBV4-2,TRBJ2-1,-,CASTANSRVDNEQFF,TGTGCCAGCACCGCAAACTCGAGGGTTGACAATGAGCAGTTCTTC
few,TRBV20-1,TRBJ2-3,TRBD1,CSARDLRTGDTDTQYF,TGCAGTGCTAGAGACCTCCGGACAGGGGACACAGATACGCAGTATTTT
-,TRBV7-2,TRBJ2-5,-,CASSLYSGRQETQYF,TGTGCCAGCAGCTTATATAGCGGAAGACAAGAGACCCAGTACTTC
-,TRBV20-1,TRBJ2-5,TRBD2,CSATSGTSGMGYF,TGCAGTGCTACCTCCGGGACTAGCGGGATGGGGTACTTC
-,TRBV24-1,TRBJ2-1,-,CVTSEPSGSGHNEQFF,TGTGTCACCAGTGAACCCAGCGGCTCAGGACATAATGAGCAGTTCTTC
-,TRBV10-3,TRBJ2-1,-,CAITPGLDYNEQFF,TGTGCCATCACCCCCGGGCTGGACTACAATGAGCAGTTCTTC
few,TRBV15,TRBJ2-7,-,CATRDNDYEQYF,TGTGCCACCCGGGACAACGACTACGAGCAGTACTTC
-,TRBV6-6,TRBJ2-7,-,CASSSQRDSSCNEQYF,TGTGCCAGCAGTTCCCAGCGGGACAGCTCCTGCAATGAGCAGTACTTC
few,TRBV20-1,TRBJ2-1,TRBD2,CSASGAASGSSYNEQFF,TGCAGTGCTAGTGGCGCGGCTAGCGGGAGTTCCTACAATGAGCAGTTCTTC
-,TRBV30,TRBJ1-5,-,CAWSNRGASNQPQHF,TGTGCCTGGAGTAATAGGGGGGCAAGCAATCAGCCCCAGCATTTT
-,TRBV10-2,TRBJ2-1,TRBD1,CASSAPRDREGSLYNEQFF,TGCGCCAGCAGTGCCCCACGGGACAGGGAAGGTTCTCTCTACAATGAGCAGTTCTTC
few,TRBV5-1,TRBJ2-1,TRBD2,CASSLASGSNEQFF,TGCGCCAGCAGCTTGGCTAGCGGAAGCAATGAGCAGTTCTTC
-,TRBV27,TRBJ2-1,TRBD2,CASSLSGTSGIHEQFF,TGTGCCAGCAGTCTCTCCGGGACTAGCGGGATCCATGAGCAGTTCTTC
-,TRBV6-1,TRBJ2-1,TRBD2,CASSGRASGRIGGNEQFF,TGTGCCAGCAGCGGAAGAGCTAGCGGGAGAATTGGAGGCAATGAGCAGTTCTTC
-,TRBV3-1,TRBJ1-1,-,CASRDTGFGTEAFF,TGTGCCAGCAGGGACACAGGGTTTGGTACTGAAGCTTTCTTT
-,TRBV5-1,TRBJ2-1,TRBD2,CASSIAGASNEQFF,TGCGCCAGCAGTATAGCGGGGGCAAGCAATGAGCAGTTCTTC
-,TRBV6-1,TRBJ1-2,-,CASSVQRGPNYGYTF,TGTGCCAGCAGTGTCCAGAGGGGCCCTAACTATGGCTACACCTTC